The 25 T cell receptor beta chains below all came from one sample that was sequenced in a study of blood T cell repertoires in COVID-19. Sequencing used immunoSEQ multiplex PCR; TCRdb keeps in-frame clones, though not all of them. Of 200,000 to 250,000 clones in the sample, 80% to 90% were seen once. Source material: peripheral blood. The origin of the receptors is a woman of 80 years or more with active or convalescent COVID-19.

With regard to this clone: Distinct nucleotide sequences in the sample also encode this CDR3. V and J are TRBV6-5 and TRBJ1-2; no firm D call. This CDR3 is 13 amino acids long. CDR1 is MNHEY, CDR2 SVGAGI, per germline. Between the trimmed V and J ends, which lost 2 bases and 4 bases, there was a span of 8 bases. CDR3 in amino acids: CASSYAGGYGYTF. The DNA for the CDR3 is TGTGCCAGCAGTTACGCCGGAGGCTATGGCTACACCTTC.

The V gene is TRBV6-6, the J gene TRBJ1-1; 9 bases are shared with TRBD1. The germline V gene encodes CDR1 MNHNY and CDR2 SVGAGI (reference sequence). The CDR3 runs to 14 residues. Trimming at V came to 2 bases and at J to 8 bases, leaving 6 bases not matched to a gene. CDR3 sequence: CASSYRTGVIEAFF. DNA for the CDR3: TGTGCCAGCAGTTACCGGACAGGGGTGATAGAAGCTTTCTTT.

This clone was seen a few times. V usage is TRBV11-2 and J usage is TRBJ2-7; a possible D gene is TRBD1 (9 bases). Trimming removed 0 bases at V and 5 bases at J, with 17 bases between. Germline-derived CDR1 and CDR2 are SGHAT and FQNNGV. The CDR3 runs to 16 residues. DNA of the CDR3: TGTGCCAGCAGCTTAGATAGCGGGACAGGGTCCCACGAGCAGTACTTC. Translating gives CASSLDSGTGSHEQYF.

The CDR3 here is CASSARIMNTEAFF. The CDR3 DNA sequence: TGTGCCAGCAGCGCCAGGATAATGAACACTGAAGCTTTCTTT. The genes are TRBV7-9 and TRBJ1-1, with D unclear. The V and J ends lost 5 bases and 0 bases respectively, with 10 bases between them. Looked up from germline, CDR1 is SEHNR and CDR2 is FQNEAQ (reference sequence). This CDR3 contains 14 residues.

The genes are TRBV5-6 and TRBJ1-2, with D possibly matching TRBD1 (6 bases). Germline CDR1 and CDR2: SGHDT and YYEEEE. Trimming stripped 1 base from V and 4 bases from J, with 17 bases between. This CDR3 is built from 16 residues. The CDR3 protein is CASSLYGGAGSYGYTF. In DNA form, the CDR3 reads TGTGCCAGCAGCTTGTATGGGGGGGCAGGATCCTATGGCTACACCTTC.

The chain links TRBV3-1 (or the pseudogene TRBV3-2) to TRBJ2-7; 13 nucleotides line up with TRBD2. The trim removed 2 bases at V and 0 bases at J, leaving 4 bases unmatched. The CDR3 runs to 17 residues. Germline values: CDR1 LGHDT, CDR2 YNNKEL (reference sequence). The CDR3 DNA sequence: TGTGCCAGCAGCCAACAAGGGACTAGCGGGACCTCCTACGAGCAGTACTTC. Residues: CASSQQGTSGTSYEQYF.

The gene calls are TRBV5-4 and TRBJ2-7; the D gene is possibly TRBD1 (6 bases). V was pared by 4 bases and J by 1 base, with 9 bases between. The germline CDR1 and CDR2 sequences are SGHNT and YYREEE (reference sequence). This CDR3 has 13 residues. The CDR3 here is CASSAGQSYEQYF. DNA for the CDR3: TGTGCCAGCAGCGCCGGACAGTCCTACGAGCAGTACTTC.

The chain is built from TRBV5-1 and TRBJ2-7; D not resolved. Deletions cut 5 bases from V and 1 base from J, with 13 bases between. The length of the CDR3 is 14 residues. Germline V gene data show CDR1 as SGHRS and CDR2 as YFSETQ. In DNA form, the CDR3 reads TGCGCCAGCAGGCCCCGTTCAGATTCCTACGAGCAGTACTTC. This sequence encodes CASRPRSDSYEQYF.

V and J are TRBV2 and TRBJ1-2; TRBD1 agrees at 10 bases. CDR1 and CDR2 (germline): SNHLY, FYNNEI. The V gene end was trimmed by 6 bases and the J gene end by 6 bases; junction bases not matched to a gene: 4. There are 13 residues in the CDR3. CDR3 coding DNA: TGTGCCAGCAGCGACAGGGGGCCTAATGGCTACACCTTC. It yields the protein CASSDRGPNGYTF.

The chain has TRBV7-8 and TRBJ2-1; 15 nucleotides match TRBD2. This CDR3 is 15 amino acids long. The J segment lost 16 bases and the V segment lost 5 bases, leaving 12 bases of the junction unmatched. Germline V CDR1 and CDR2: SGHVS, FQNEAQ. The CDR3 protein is CASSAGLAGGRWEFF. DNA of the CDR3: TGTGCCAGCAGCGCGGGACTAGCGGGGGGCCGTTGGGAATTCTTC.

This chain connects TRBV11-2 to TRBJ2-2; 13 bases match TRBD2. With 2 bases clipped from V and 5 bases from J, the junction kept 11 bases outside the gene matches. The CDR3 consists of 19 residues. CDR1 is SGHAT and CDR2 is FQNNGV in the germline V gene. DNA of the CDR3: TGTGCCAGCAGCTTACCTCGCAGACTAGCGGGGGGAAGAACCGGGGAGCTGTTTTTT. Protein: CASSLPRRLAGGRTGELFF.

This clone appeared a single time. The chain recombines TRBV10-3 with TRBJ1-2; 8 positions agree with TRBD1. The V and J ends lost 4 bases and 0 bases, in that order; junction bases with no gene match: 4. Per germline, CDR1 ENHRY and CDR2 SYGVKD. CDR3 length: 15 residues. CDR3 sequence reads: CAISAGQGPNYGYTF. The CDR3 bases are TGTGCCATCAGTGCCGGACAGGGCCCTAACTATGGCTACACCTTC.

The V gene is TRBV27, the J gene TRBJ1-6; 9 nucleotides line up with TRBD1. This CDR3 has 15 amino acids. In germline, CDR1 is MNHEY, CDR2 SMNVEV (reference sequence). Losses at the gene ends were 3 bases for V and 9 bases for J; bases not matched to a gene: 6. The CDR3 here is CASSFRDREASPLHF. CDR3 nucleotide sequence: TGTGCCAGCAGTTTTAGGGACAGGGAGGCTTCACCCCTCCACTTT.

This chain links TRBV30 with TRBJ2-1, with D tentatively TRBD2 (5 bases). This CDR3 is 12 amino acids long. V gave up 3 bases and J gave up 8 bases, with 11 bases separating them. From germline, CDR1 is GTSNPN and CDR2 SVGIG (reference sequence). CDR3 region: CAWSQTRDEQFF. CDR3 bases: TGTGCCTGGAGCCAAACGAGGGATGAGCAGTTCTTC. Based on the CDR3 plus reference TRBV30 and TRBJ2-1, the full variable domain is SQTIHQWPATLVQPVGSPLSLECTVEGTSNPNLYWYRQAAGRGLQLLFYSVGIGQISSEVPQNLSASRPQDRQFILSSKKLLLSDSGFYLCAWSQTRDEQFFGPGTRLTVL.

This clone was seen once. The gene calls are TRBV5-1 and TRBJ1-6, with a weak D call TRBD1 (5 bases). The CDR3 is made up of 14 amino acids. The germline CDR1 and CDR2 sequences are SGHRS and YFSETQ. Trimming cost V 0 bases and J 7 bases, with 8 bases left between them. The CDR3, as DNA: TGCGCCAGCAGCTTGGGAGACAGAAATTCACCCCTCCACTTT. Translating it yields CASSLGDRNSPLHF.

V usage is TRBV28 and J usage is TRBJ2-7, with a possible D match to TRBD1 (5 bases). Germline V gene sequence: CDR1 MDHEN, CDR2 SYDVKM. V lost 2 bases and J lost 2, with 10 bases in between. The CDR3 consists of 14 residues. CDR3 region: CASSLQQVTYEQYF. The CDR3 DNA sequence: TGTGCCAGCAGTTTACAACAGGTTACCTACGAGCAGTACTTC.

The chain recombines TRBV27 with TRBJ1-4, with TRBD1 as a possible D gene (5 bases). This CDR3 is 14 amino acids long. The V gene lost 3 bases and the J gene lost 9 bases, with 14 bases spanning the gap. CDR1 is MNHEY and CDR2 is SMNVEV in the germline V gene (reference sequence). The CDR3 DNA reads TGTGCCAGCAGTTTGGGAAGGGGAACCAAAAAACTGTTTTTT. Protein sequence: CASSLGRGTKKLFF.

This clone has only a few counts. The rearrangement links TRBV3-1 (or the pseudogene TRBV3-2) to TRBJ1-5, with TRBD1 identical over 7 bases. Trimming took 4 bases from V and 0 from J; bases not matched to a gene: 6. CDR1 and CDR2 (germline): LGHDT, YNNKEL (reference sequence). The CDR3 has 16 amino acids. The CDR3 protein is CASSLGQALSNQPQHF. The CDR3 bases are TGTGCCAGCAGCCTAGGACAGGCCCTTAGCAATCAGCCCCAGCATTTT.

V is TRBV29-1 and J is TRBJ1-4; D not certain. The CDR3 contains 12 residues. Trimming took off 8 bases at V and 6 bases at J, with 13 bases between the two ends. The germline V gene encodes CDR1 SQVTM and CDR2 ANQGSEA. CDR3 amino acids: CSRSWRDEKLFF. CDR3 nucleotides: TGCAGCCGTTCCTGGAGGGATGAAAAACTGTTTTTT. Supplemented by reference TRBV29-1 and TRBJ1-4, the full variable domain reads SAVISQKPSRDICQRGTSLTIQCQVDSQVTMMFWYRQQPGQSLTLIATANQGSEATYESGFVIDKFPISRPNLTFSTLTVSNMSPEDSSIYLCSRSWRDEKLFFGSGTQLSVL.

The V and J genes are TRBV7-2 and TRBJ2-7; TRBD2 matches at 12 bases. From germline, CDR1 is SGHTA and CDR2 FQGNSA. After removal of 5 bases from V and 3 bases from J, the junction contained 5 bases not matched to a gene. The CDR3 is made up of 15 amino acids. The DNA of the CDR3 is TGTGCCAGCAGCCTGATGGGACTAGCGGGCTACGAGCAGTACTTC. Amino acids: CASSLMGLAGYEQYF.

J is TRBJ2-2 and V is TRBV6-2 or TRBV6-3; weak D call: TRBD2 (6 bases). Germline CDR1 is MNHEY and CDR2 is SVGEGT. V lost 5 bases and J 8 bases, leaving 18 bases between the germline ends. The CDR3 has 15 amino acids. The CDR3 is CASSPRTGVIGELFF. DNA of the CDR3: TGTGCCAGCAGTCCCCGGACGGGAGTGATAGGGGAGCTGTTTTTT.

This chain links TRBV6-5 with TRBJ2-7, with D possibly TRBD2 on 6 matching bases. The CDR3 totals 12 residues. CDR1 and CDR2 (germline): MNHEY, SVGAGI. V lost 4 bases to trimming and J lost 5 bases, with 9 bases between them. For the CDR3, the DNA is TGTGCCAGCAGTTCGGACTATGACGAGCAGTACTTC. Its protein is CASSSDYDEQYF.

CDR3 residues: CASSSPILGQGIYEQYF. The CDR3 DNA sequence: TGTGCCAGCAGTTCGCCTATCCTGGGACAGGGGATATACGAGCAGTACTTC. The chain couples TRBV27 to TRBJ2-7; 10 nucleotides align to TRBD1. This CDR3 has 17 residues. Trimming took 4 bases from V and 4 from J; bases not matched to a gene: 13. The V gene's germline CDR1 is MNHEY and CDR2 SMNVEV (reference sequence).

Here the CDR3 reads CASSLAPTSGRAERNEQFF. Written as DNA, the CDR3 is TGTGCCAGCAGCCTCGCCCCTACTAGCGGGAGGGCCGAGAGGAATGAGCAGTTCTTC. The V call is TRBV11-2, the J call TRBJ2-1; the match to TRBD2 covers 13 bases. J gave up 7 bases and V 5 bases, and 17 bases lay outside the gene matches. The CDR3 contains 19 residues. Germline V gene sequence: CDR1 SGHAT, CDR2 FQNNGV.

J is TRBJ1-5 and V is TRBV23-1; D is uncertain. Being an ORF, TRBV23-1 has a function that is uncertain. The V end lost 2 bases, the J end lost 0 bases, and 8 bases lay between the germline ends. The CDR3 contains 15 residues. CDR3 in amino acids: CASSQTGDSNQPQHF. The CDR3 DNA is TGCGCCAGCAGTCAAACCGGAGATAGCAATCAGCCCCAGCATTTT.